The clone carrying this TCR beta chain has a count of ten or more. Its antigen is as yet unknown. In each sequencing run, over 160 million TCR-beta sequences were generated from 15-18 subjects. TCRdb passed the 5' RACE reads through MiXCR, listing each CDR3 protein once. The sample yields 25,000 to 35,000 distinct CDR3 sequences, about 6% seen once. Trimming took 1 base from V and 7 from J, leaving 16 bases between them. This CDR3 comprises 16 residues. Germline-derived CDR1 and CDR2 are LGHNA and YNFKEQ. These data belong to a study of neurological immune-mediated disorders. Findings and limits, study-wide: No sharing of CDR3 amino acid sequences was observed among expanded clones across subjects, suggesting private repertoires in all groups.

Healthy control samples came from blood bank volunteers in Maryland, USA. Sorted libraries were made with 850,000 to 1,000,000 CD4+ or CD8+ T cells. Sequenced input: CD4+ T cells from blood. The sequence came from a woman in her fifties or sixties in good health. The gene calls are TRBV4-2 and TRBJ1-4; D is unresolved. DNA of the CDR3: TGTGCCAGCAGCCAAGTGGCGGACGGTGCCCGTGAAAAACTGTTTTTT. Protein product: CASSQVADGAREKLFF.